The following is a TCR beta chain sequence with its context. In the original analysis: The assay estimated nucleated cells by amplifying reference gene primers. Libraries were prepared by immunoSEQ multiplex PCR; TCRdb keeps only in-frame clonotypes and omits some of them. The DNA was the basis for D and trimming; V, J and clone size are from that table. The profile shows about 15,000 clones, around 80% of them singletons. Unmatched junction bases numbered 4, after V lost 3 bases and J lost 2 bases. CDR1 is MDHEN, CDR2 SYDVKM, per germline. The CDR3 loop spans 15 amino acids. The data derive from a study of blood T cell repertoires in COVID-19. Study summary: The cDNA or gDNA used as material had been derived from T cells, B-cell-depleted T cells, or PBMCs.

Sample: peripheral blood. The sequence was obtained from a human donor in a cohort sampled during active COVID-19. V gene TRBV28 combines with J gene TRBJ1-2, with TRBD1 matching 9 bases. The CDR3 DNA is TGTGCCAGCAGTTTTCCCGGGACAGGGAACTATGGCTACACCTTC. This gives the protein CASSFPGTGNYGYTF.